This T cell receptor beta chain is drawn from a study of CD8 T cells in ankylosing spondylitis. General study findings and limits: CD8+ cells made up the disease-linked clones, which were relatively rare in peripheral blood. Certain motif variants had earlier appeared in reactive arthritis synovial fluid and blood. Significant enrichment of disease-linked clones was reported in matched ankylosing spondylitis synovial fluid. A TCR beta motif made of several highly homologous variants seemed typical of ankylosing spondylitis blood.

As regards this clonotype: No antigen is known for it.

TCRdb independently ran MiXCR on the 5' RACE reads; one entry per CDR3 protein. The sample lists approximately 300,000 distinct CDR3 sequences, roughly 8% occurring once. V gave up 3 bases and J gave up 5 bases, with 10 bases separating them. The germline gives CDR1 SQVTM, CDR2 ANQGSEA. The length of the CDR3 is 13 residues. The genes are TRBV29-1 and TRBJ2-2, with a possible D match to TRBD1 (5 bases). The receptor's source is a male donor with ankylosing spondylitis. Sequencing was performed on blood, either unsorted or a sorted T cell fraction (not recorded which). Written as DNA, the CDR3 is TGCAGCGTTGACCAGGGCGGAACCGGGGAGCTGTTTTTT. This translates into CSVDQGGTGELFF.